This T cell receptor (beta chain) derives from a study of T-cell memory formation after mild COVID-19 (dated by TCRdb to the early 2020s). For context, the study as a whole: Most TCR sequence clusters were specific to one of the two donors. Two young, previously healthy adult volunteers, one female and one male, were included in the cohort. In two donors, T-cell clones that expanded and contracted after mild COVID-19 were tracked by sequencing TCRalpha and TCRbeta repertoires over time.

This clonotype was counted between two and nine times. The antigen it recognizes is unknown. The input lacks base qualities; no much larger clone sits a single base away. The run used an Illumina NovaSeq 6000. TCRalpha and TCRbeta cDNA libraries were constructed by 5'RACE with constant-segment primers, with sample barcodes and unique molecular identifiers being introduced. RNA was extracted from every sample with Trizol reagent. Library amplification was performed in two PCR steps, and a second sample barcode and Illumina TruSeq adapters were introduced in the second step. Sequencing of libraries was performed on an Illumina NovaSeq with 2 x 150 bp paired-end reads. In the source study's methods: Demultiplexing of reads and collapsing into UMI-guided consensus sequences were performed with migec v1.2.7. Using mixcr v2.1.11, the UMI consensuses were aligned to TRA and TRB V and J templates and assembled into clonotypes. Expanded or contracted clonotypes were those called significant by both edgeR and NoisET, with noise models trained on biological replicates. For edgeR calls, a false discovery rate-adjusted p below 0.01 and a log2 fold-change threshold of 1 were applied. As an exploratory analysis of dynamics, max-normalized trajectories of the 1000 most abundant clonotypes were examined by PCA with hierarchical clustering. Each responding clone was given a CD4 or CD8 phenotype based on the CD4+ and CD8+ repertoires, which had been sequenced separately. The public reads were quality trimmed at Q25 with fastp and then assembled into clones with MiXCR by TCRdb, keeping productive beta chains. When rows share a CDR3 protein, they turn into one entry using the most common DNA and genes. The V and J calls were not made by the authors but by TCRdb's processing. The sample includes 430,000 or so distinct CDR3 sequences, with roughly 23% observed a single time. The ten largest clones take up around 13% of the sample.

CDR1 and CDR2 are drawn from the germline V gene: ENHRY, SYGVKD. From the cysteine up to the phenylalanine, the CDR3 has a length of 13 residues. Only CDR3 DNA remains: 39 bases, in frame from the first base. V drops 0 bases and J drops 4 bases, leaving 7 bases in between. Ficoll-Paque density gradient centrifugation was the method used to isolate PBMCs. The paper's findings and limits, for the study overall: The study included only a couple of mild cases, and larger cohorts that include severe cases with pre-infection samples were judged to be necessary. Whether the second-wave clones peaking on day 37 were SARS-CoV-2 specific was not confirmed. Clones that contracted from day 15 to 85 showed balanced CD4/CD8 phenotypes, whereas a second wave of clones that expanded from day 15 to 37 leaned towards CD4+. Some responding clones were found in pre-infection memory, which suggests that pre-existing cross-reactive memory T cells took part in the SARS-CoV-2 response. Contracting CD4+ clones were found mainly in CM and EM memory subsets, while CD8+ clones were enriched in EMRA.

The receptor comes from an adult woman who had mild COVID-19 (a few samples of this study predate the infection). The sample titles of this study are shuffled in the database, so cell type and time point are left out; the donor was told from shared clones. The sequencing sample was made of PBMCs or a T cell subset sorted from them (not recorded which). Here the chain combines TRBV10-3 and TRBJ2-7; the D gene remains uncertain. The CDR3 in this case is CAISESTVYEQYF. The DNA is as follows: TGTGCCATCAGTGAGTCGACGGTTTACGAGCAGTACTTC.